A single sample is the source of the 7 T cell receptor beta chains below, sequenced in a study of blood T cell repertoires in COVID-19. Sequencing was performed with immunoSEQ multiplex PCR; in TCRdb, only in-frame clones are kept and a portion is missing. The top ten clones hold nearly 5% of a sample with nearly 80,000 clones, around 88% of them seen once. Sequencing input: peripheral blood. These receptors were taken from a woman at least 80 years old with active or convalescent COVID-19.

The chain recombines TRBV9 with TRBJ2-4, with TRBD2 matching 12 bases. This CDR3 is built from 15 residues. V lost 4 bases to trimming and J lost 7 bases; unmatched junction nucleotides: 6. Germline V lookup: CDR1 SGDLS, CDR2 YYNGEE. The CDR3, as DNA: TGTGCCAGCAGCTCTAGCGGGAGGGCCCGGAACATTCAGTACTTC. Protein sequence: CASSSSGRARNIQYF. Combining the CDR3 with reference TRBV9 and TRBJ2-4 gives the whole variable domain DSGVTQTPKHLITATGQRVTLRCSPRSGDLSVYWYQQSLDQGLQFLIQYYNGEERAKGNILERFSAQQFPDLHSELNLSSLELGDSALYFCASSSSGRARNIQYFGAGTRLSVL.

The genes are TRBV6-1 and TRBJ1-2; 9 bases fit TRBD1. V gave up 8 bases and J gave up 2 bases; unmatched junction bases: 6. Looked up from germline, CDR1 is MNHNS and CDR2 is SASEGT. The CDR3 is 14 residues long. CDR3 sequence (DNA): TGTGCCAGCGGGACAGGGCAACCCAACTATGGCTACACCTTC. Its protein product is CASGTGQPNYGYTF.

Here the CDR3 DNA reads TGCGCCAGCAGCGCGTGGACAGTGAACACTGAAGCTTTCTTT. It is translated as CASSAWTVNTEAFF. The rearrangement uses TRBV5-1 and TRBJ1-1, with D perhaps TRBD1 (6 bases). V gave up 4 bases and J gave up 0 bases, with 10 bases separating them. The CDR3 length is 14 residues. Per germline, CDR1 SGHRS and CDR2 YFSETQ.

This sequence joins TRBV6-5 and TRBJ2-7; 9 nucleotides match TRBD1. There are 14 residues in the CDR3. After removal of 9 bases from V and 0 bases from J, the junction contained 6 bases not matched to a gene. Germline V lookup: CDR1 MNHEY, CDR2 SVGAGI. CDR3 protein: CASLRDRASYEQYF. CDR3 coding DNA: TGTGCCAGTCTCCGGGACAGGGCCTCCTACGAGCAGTACTTC.

V usage is TRBV12-3 or TRBV12-4 and J usage is TRBJ1-3, with D unresolved. The CDR3 sequence is 13 residues long. Between the trimmed V and J ends, which lost 6 bases and 0 bases, there was a span of 6 bases. The CDR3 sequence: CASRTSSGNTIYF. CDR3 DNA: TGTGCCAGCAGGACATCCTCTGGAAACACCATATATTTT.

The chain has TRBV12-3 or TRBV12-4 and TRBJ1-2; TRBD1 is a possible D gene (5 bases). Trimming removed 3 bases from V and 4 bases from J, with 9 bases in between. This CDR3 has 13 amino acids. CDR3 region: CASSFPGGYGYTF. The CDR3 DNA reads TGTGCCAGCAGTTTCCCCGGGGGCTATGGCTACACCTTC.

V gene TRBV6-5 combines with J gene TRBJ1-4; the D gene is possibly TRBD1 (6 bases). Between the trimmed V and J ends, which lost 5 bases and 4 bases, there was a span of 11 bases. CDR1 is MNHEY and CDR2 is SVGAGI in the germline V gene. This CDR3 is 14 amino acids long. CDR3 bases: TGTGCCAGCAGTCAGGACAGTATTAATGAAAAACTGTTTTTT. This sequence encodes CASSQDSINEKLFF.